The 6 T cell receptor beta chains presented below share a single source sample, sequenced in a study of cytomegalovirus exposure and HLA in healthy donors (TCRdb year 2017). Receptor libraries were prepared by the immunoSEQ multiplex PCR assay. A mixture of 60 forward primers for TCR Vbeta segments and 13 reverse primers for TCR Jbeta segments was used in the multiplex PCR. TCRdb obtained this table from immuneACCESS and retained in-frame rearrangements with V and J assigned. These tables miss some clones; where compared with another copy, unresolved V genes account for less than half of the shortfall, and the remainder is unexplained. The sample table contains more than 95,000 clones; only one count was recorded for around 80% of them. In total, the top ten clones hold approximately 1.2% of the sample. Sequencing input: PBMCs. The receptors here all came from a female donor in good health and CMV-seronegative.

This sequence joins TRBV5-4 and TRBJ1-3, with 10 nucleotides matching TRBD1. Germline V gene lookup returns CDR1 SGHNT and CDR2 YYREEE (reference sequence). The junction had 8 bases not matched to a gene; V was cut back by 5 bases and J by 0 bases. The length of the CDR3 is 17 residues. The CDR3: CASRPGTGDSSGNTIYF. The CDR3 DNA sequence: TGTGCCAGCAGACCCGGGACAGGGGACTCCTCTGGAAACACCATATATTTT.

The rearrangement uses TRBV6-5 and TRBJ1-4; 9 bases are a match to TRBD1. The germline V gene encodes CDR1 MNHEY and CDR2 SVGAGI. This CDR3 comprises 14 residues. The ends lost 6 bases at V and 7 bases at J; junction bases unmatched: 6. This chain's CDR3 is CASRGDRVREKLFF. DNA for the CDR3: TGTGCCAGCAGAGGGGACAGGGTACGTGAAAAACTGTTTTTT.

This clone was counted once. The chain joins TRBV28 to TRBJ2-3; TRBD2 matches at 8 bases. V lost 3 bases, J lost 7 bases, and 27 bases stayed unmatched. Germline CDR1 MDHEN, CDR2 SYDVKM. This CDR3 is built from 21 residues. CDR3 in amino acids: CASSFLENGTVREGGRNTQYF. For the CDR3, the DNA is TGTGCCAGCAGTTTCTTGGAGAACGGGACGGTACGGGAGGGGGGTCGGAATACGCAGTATTTT.

The chain joins TRBV10-3 to TRBJ2-3, with 9 bases fitting TRBD2. V lost 4 bases to trimming and J lost 3 bases; unmatched junction nucleotides: 8. The CDR3 sequence is 16 residues long. CDR1 is ENHRY and CDR2 is SYGVKD in the germline V gene. CDR3 sequence: CAISVGGGAGTDTQYF. Here the CDR3 DNA reads TGTGCCATCAGTGTAGGCGGGGGGGCGGGTACAGATACGCAGTATTTT.

This chain uses TRBV2 with TRBJ2-3, with TRBD2 matching over 13 bases. The CDR3 spans 14 residues. The trim removed 6 bases at V and 7 bases at J, leaving 4 bases unmatched. Germline V gives CDR1 SNHLY, CDR2 FYNNEI. The DNA for the CDR3 is TGTGCCAGCAGGGGACTAGCGGGGAGTAATACGCAGTATTTT. Residues: CASRGLAGSNTQYF.

This chain links TRBV9 with TRBJ2-1; D uncertain. Germline loops: CDR1 SGDLS, CDR2 YYNGEE. This CDR3 spans 13 amino acids. V was trimmed by 3 bases and J by 5 bases, leaving 9 bases between them. The CDR3, as DNA: TGTGCCAGCAGCGGAGGCGGCCACAATGAGCAGTTCTTC. It translates to CASSGGGHNEQFF.